Presented here are 30 T cell receptor beta chains from one specimen sequenced in a study of blood T cells in healthy people across ages. For the second PCR, which ran for 7 to 11 cycles, a sample-barcoded 5' primer and a J-beta primer mix were used. TCRdb independently ran MiXCR on the 5' RACE reads; one entry per CDR3 protein. The data show some 1.5 million distinct CDR3 sequences, with 35% to 45% seen just once and about 4.1% held by the top ten. The sample was blood. The receptors here all came from a woman in her late teens or twenties in good health.

At least ten counts were recorded for this clonotype. This chain connects TRBV29-1 to TRBJ2-3; unclear D gene. Germline V gene lookup returns CDR1 SQVTM and CDR2 ANQGSEA. Trimming removed 6 bases at V and 4 bases at J, with 8 bases between. The CDR3 consists of 11 residues. This chain's CDR3 is CSVRTADTQYF. In nucleotides, the CDR3 is TGCAGCGTAAGGACGGCAGATACGCAGTATTTT.

The rearrangement uses TRBV12-3 or TRBV12-4 and TRBJ1-2; D is ambiguous. V lost 2 bases and J 7 bases, leaving 20 bases between the germline ends. CDR3 length: 16 residues. The CDR3: CASSLTRSVRSFGYTF. The CDR3 bases are TGTGCCAGCAGTTTAACCCGATCAGTACGGTCATTTGGCTACACCTTC.

This clonotype appeared a few times. The CDR3 spells CSVGLAVSYNEQFF. CDR3 DNA sequence: TGCAGCGTTGGACTAGCGGTCTCCTACAATGAGCAGTTCTTC. The chain combines TRBV29-1 with TRBJ2-1, with TRBD2 identical over 9 bases. There are 14 residues in the CDR3. Per germline, CDR1 SQVTM and CDR2 ANQGSEA. V was pared by 4 bases and J by 0 bases, with 1 base of the junction left unmatched.

This rearrangement joins TRBV20-1 to TRBJ1-6, with D maybe TRBD1 (5 bases). V shed 4 bases and J shed 8 bases, with 18 bases lying between them. CDR1 and CDR2 (germline): DFQATT, SNEGSKA (reference sequence). The CDR3 loop spans 15 amino acids. The CDR3 sequence is CSANRRAHSDSPLHF. DNA of the CDR3: TGCAGTGCTAATCGCAGGGCACATTCAGATTCACCCCTCCACTTT.

The CDR3 bases are TGTGCCAGCAGCTTAGGGGTATTAAAGGGGGCCAATGAAAAACTGTTTTTT. Translated: CASSLGVLKGANEKLFF. The chain couples TRBV7-8 to TRBJ1-4, with TRBD1 identical over 7 bases. The CDR3 length is 17 residues. With V trimmed by 1 base and J by 5 bases, 10 bases remained unmatched. CDR1 and CDR2 (germline): SGHVS, FQNEAQ. The full variable domain, completed using reference TRBV7-8 and TRBJ1-4, is GAGVSQSPRYKVAKRGQDVALRCDPISGHVSLFWYQQALGQGPEFLTYFQNEAQLDKSGLPSDRFFAERPEGSVSTLKIQRTQQEDSAVYLCASSLGVLKGANEKLFFGSGTQLSVL.

In this sample, this clonotype turned up many times. This rearrangement joins TRBV9 to TRBJ2-3; perhaps TRBD2 as D (5 bases). This CDR3 is built from 14 residues. Per germline, CDR1 SGDLS and CDR2 YYNGEE. V was pared by 4 bases and J by 5 bases, with 14 bases between. The CDR3 spells CASSLTRGKDTQYF. DNA for the CDR3: TGTGCCAGCAGCTTGACTCGGGGAAAAGATACGCAGTATTTT.

In this sample, this clonotype turned up a few times. The chain carries TRBV12-3 or TRBV12-4 and TRBJ2-7, with 9 bases matching TRBD2. The trim removed 3 bases at V and 4 bases at J, leaving 4 bases unmatched. The CDR3 runs to 14 residues. DNA of the CDR3: TGTGCCAGCAGTTTTGGCGGGGGGGGGTACGAGCAGTACTTC. This codes for CASSFGGGGYEQYF.

The sample holds a few counts of this clonotype. This chain links TRBV9 with TRBJ2-1; 8 nucleotides align to TRBD2. The CDR3 length is 15 residues. The J segment lost 14 bases and the V segment lost 0 bases, leaving 13 bases of the junction unmatched. Germline lookup yields CDR1 SGDLS and CDR2 YYNGEE. CDR3 DNA: TGTGCCAGCAGCGTAGGCGGTAGCGGGGACCGAAGCGAGTTCTTC. Its protein product is CASSVGGSGDRSEFF.

This rearrangement joins TRBV25-1 to TRBJ2-3, with TRBD1 as a possible D gene (6 bases). CDR3 length equals 14 residues. The V end lost 4 bases, the J end lost 3 bases, and 11 bases lay between the germline ends. Germline V gene data show CDR1 as MGHDK and CDR2 as SYGVNS. The CDR3 nucleotides read TGTGCCAGCAGTGTTAGAAGGGGGACAGATACGCAGTATTTT. Its protein is CASSVRRGTDTQYF.

DNA of the CDR3: TGTGCCATCAGTGAGCCCGGTAGACATAAGACCTACAATGAGCAGTTCTTC. Amino acids: CAISEPGRHKTYNEQFF. The rearrangement links TRBV10-3 to TRBJ2-1; D gene unclear. With 2 bases removed from V and 2 bases from J, the gap between germline ends came to 16 bases. The CDR3 runs to 17 residues. Germline CDR1 and CDR2: ENHRY and SYGVKD.

This clonotype was counted only a few times. V gene TRBV9 combines with J gene TRBJ2-7, with 9 bases aligning to TRBD2. Germline V gives CDR1 SGDLS, CDR2 YYNGEE. The CDR3 spans 16 residues. Trimming cost V 4 bases and J 4 bases; bases outside gene matches: 12. This CDR3 reads CASSPNLAGSRYEQYF. The CDR3 nucleotides read TGTGCCAGCAGCCCCAATCTAGCGGGGAGTCGGTACGAGCAGTACTTC.

V usage is TRBV9 and J usage is TRBJ2-2; TRBD2 matches 8 bases. Germline assignment: CDR1 SGDLS and CDR2 YYNGEE. With 4 bases clipped from V and 3 bases from J, the junction kept 17 bases outside the gene matches. The CDR3 has 19 residues. The CDR3 nucleotides read TGTGCCAGCAGCATCAACTCCGGGGTAGCGGGATTAGACACCGGGGAGCTGTTTTTT. It encodes CASSINSGVAGLDTGELFF.

Concerning this clonotype: Just one base apart from a much larger clone, this may be a read error. This sequence joins TRBV12-5 and TRBJ2-1; TRBD2 is a possible D gene (6 bases). The length of the CDR3 is 13 residues. V was pared by 8 bases and J by 8 bases, with 16 bases between. Germline lookup yields CDR1 LGHNT and CDR2 FRNRAP. The CDR3 sequence: CASSGSGNDEQFF. The CDR3, as DNA: TGTGCTAGTTCGGGTAGCGGAAACGATGAGCAGTTCTTC.

The V gene is TRBV7-9, the J gene TRBJ2-7; TRBD1 matches at 7 bases. With 5 bases clipped from V and 0 bases from J, the junction kept 7 bases outside the gene matches. Looked up from germline, CDR1 is SEHNR and CDR2 is FQNEAQ (reference sequence). This CDR3 has 15 residues. DNA for the CDR3: TGTGCCAGCAGCAAGAACAGGGGAAACTCCTACGAGCAGTACTTC. This translates into CASSKNRGNSYEQYF.

This clonotype has a count of ten or more. The chain joins TRBV5-1 to TRBJ2-3; 7 nucleotides match TRBD2. The CDR3 is 14 residues long. Trimming cost V 4 bases and J 4 bases; bases outside gene matches: 6. Germline CDR1 reads SGHRS; CDR2 reads YFSETQ. CDR3 residues: CASSLSGGPDTQYF. CDR3 nucleotides: TGCGCCAGCAGCCTATCGGGGGGACCAGATACGCAGTATTTT.

This chain joins TRBV27 and TRBJ2-4, with 8 bases matching TRBD1. The J call is in doubt because the DNA end fits TRBJ2-7 better. In germline, CDR1 is MNHEY, CDR2 SMNVEV (reference sequence). This CDR3 has 13 amino acids. The CDR3 nucleotides read TGTGCCACCTTGGACAGGGTTGTGAACGAGCAGTACTTC. Protein product: CATLDRVVNEQYF.

The genes are TRBV7-9 and TRBJ1-4; D is ambiguous. Germline assignment: CDR1 SEHNR and CDR2 FQNEAQ (reference sequence). The V end lost 3 bases, the J end lost 1 base, and 12 bases lay between the germline ends. This CDR3 contains 16 residues. The DNA of the CDR3 is TGTGCCAGCAGCTTGGGCAGGAGCGTAACTAATGAAAAACTGTTTTTT. It encodes CASSLGRSVTNEKLFF.

The V gene is TRBV7-9, the J gene TRBJ2-1; D call uncertain. The germline V gene has CDR1 SEHNR and CDR2 FQNEAQ (reference sequence). The CDR3 totals 13 residues. Trimming took off 7 bases at V and 7 bases at J, with 14 bases between the two ends. Here the CDR3 reads CASTIDSANEQFF. CDR3 coding DNA: TGTGCCAGCACTATCGACTCAGCAAATGAGCAGTTCTTC.

The V and J genes are TRBV6-5 and TRBJ1-2; D gene unclear. This CDR3 has 14 residues. Germline-derived CDR1 and CDR2 are MNHEY and SVGAGI. Trimming took 6 bases from V and 0 from J, leaving 11 bases between them. The CDR3 region is CASSRTPANYGYTF. Written as DNA, the CDR3 is TGTGCCAGCAGCCGAACACCTGCTAACTATGGCTACACCTTC.

This clonotype turned up a few times. The V gene is TRBV7-9, the J gene TRBJ2-3; 9 bases map to TRBD1. Germline CDR1 is SEHNR and CDR2 is FQNEAQ (reference sequence). The CDR3 runs 14 residues. V shed 8 bases and J 3 bases; nucleotides not matched to a gene: 6. The CDR3 spells CASGPGQGTDTQYF. CDR3 coding DNA: TGTGCCAGCGGCCCGGGACAGGGAACAGATACGCAGTATTTT.

As regards this clonotype: One end of the junction does not line up with germline, which may come from a read error. The rearrangement uses TRBV24-1 and TRBJ2-1, with a weak D call TRBD1 (5 bases). This CDR3 spans 15 amino acids. The germline V gene encodes CDR1 KGHDR and CDR2 SFDVKD. The CDR3 DNA is TGTGCCGCCAGTGATTTAGACAGCTCCTACAATGAGCAGTTCTTC. As protein: CAASDLDSSYNEQFF.

The chain carries TRBV7-2 and TRBJ2-1; the match to TRBD2 covers 8 bases. The CDR3 sequence is 13 residues long. V gave up 4 bases and J gave up 8 bases; unmatched junction bases: 4. Germline CDR1 is SGHTA and CDR2 is FQGNSA. CDR3 sequence reads: CASSSGLAYEQFF. The DNA of the CDR3 is TGTGCCAGCAGCTCCGGACTAGCCTATGAGCAGTTCTTC.

V and J are TRBV20-1 and TRBJ2-7; TRBD1 might be the D (5 bases). Germline CDR1 and CDR2: DFQATT and SNEGSKA (reference sequence). V was pared by 3 bases and J by 0 bases, with 9 bases between. The CDR3 is made up of 13 amino acids. DNA of the CDR3: TGCAGTGCTAGGACAGAGCTCTCCTACGAGCAGTACTTC. Amino acids: CSARTELSYEQYF.

The V call is TRBV6-1, the J call TRBJ2-1; 8 bases are shared with TRBD2. Germline V gene lookup returns CDR1 MNHNS and CDR2 SASEGT. The CDR3 totals 17 residues. The V gene end was trimmed by 5 bases and the J gene end by 13 bases; junction bases not matched to a gene: 22. DNA for the CDR3: TGTGCCAGCAGTACCGGGACTAGTCTTTGGTCGGTGGAGACCCAGTTCTTC. It encodes CASSTGTSLWSVETQFF.

The gene calls are TRBV25-1 and TRBJ1-6, with D possibly matching TRBD1 (6 bases). CDR1 MGHDK and CDR2 SYGVNS come from the germline V gene. Trimming removed 5 bases at V and 5 bases at J, with 10 bases between. This CDR3 has 14 residues. The CDR3 loop reads CASSMTGNNSPLHF. The DNA of the CDR3 is TGTGCCAGCAGTATGACAGGAAATAATTCACCCCTCCACTTT.

The chain combines TRBV29-1 with TRBJ2-2; possible D gene TRBD1, 6 bases. CDR1 and CDR2 (germline): SQVTM, ANQGSEA. The CDR3 covers 12 residues. Trimming took off 5 bases at V and 7 bases at J, with 11 bases between the two ends. The chain's CDR3 is CSVLQGHGELFF. The CDR3, as DNA: TGCAGCGTTCTACAGGGTCACGGGGAGCTGTTTTTT.

The chain has TRBV5-1 and TRBJ2-1, with D possibly matching TRBD2 (6 bases). The CDR3 has 13 residues. V was pared by 5 bases and J by 7 bases, with 13 bases between. The germline gives CDR1 SGHRS, CDR2 YFSETQ. The CDR3 sequence is CASRLAVSNEQFF. The CDR3 DNA reads TGCGCCAGCAGATTAGCGGTCAGTAATGAGCAGTTCTTC. The whole variable domain, remainder taken from reference TRBV5-1 and TRBJ2-1, is KAGVTQTPRYLIKTRGQQVTLSCSPISGHRSVSWYQQTPGQGLQFLFEYFSETQRNKGNFPGRFSGRQFSNSRSEMNVSTLELGDSALYLCASRLAVSNEQFFGPGTRLTVL.

Only a few counts were recorded for this clonotype. The junction does not match germline at one end; this may be a read error. The V and J genes are TRBV5-1 and TRBJ1-1, with 8 bases identical to TRBD1. Germline values: CDR1 SGHRS, CDR2 YFSETQ. The CDR3 contains 15 residues. CDR3 protein: CASSLGTGANTEAFF. The CDR3 DNA reads as TGTGCCAGCAGCCTAGGGACAGGAGCGAACACTGAAGCTTTCTTT.

The V and J genes are TRBV20-1 and TRBJ2-7; D is unclear. V was trimmed by 6 bases and J by 4 bases, leaving 16 bases between them. Per germline, CDR1 DFQATT and CDR2 SNEGSKA (reference sequence). The CDR3 covers 13 residues. CDR3 residues: CSAPRQNTYEQYF. The CDR3 nucleotides are TGCAGTGCCCCGAGGCAGAACACTTACGAGCAGTACTTC.

This clonotype was picked up a small number of times. The chain couples TRBV6-1 to TRBJ2-7; D ambiguous. Germline V lookup: CDR1 MNHNS, CDR2 SASEGT. V was shortened by 0 bases and J by 2 bases, with 11 bases between the two germline ends. The CDR3 spans 15 residues. CDR3 DNA: TGTGCCAGCAGTGAAGCGGCTGTCCGCGCCTACGAGCAGTACTTC. Protein sequence: CASSEAAVRAYEQYF.